The next 10 T cell receptor beta chains were all read from a single sample in a study of blood T cell repertoires in COVID-19. Using immunoSEQ multiplex PCR, the repertoire was profiled, and TCRdb retains in-frame clones only, with some absent. Of some 230,000 clones listed, roughly 83% were seen once; the top ten hold just under 7.5%. Sequenced material: peripheral blood. These receptors were taken from a woman aged 50 to 60 with acute or convalescent COVID-19.

This sequence joins TRBV20-1 and TRBJ1-4, with no clear D. V was pared by 8 bases and J by 8 bases, with 12 bases between. Per germline, CDR1 DFQATT and CDR2 SNEGSKA (reference sequence). CDR3 length equals 11 residues. CDR3 DNA sequence: TGCAGTATACAGTTTTCGGAAAAACTGTTTTTT. Translation: CSIQFSEKLFF.

V is TRBV27 and J is TRBJ1-5, with 10 bases aligning to TRBD1. The CDR3 has 15 amino acids. J was trimmed by 5 bases and V by 8 bases; bases with no gene match: 9. Germline loops: CDR1 MNHEY, CDR2 SMNVEV (reference sequence). The CDR3 nucleotides are TGTGCCAGCTCTCCGACGGGACAGGGGTATCAGCCCCAGCATTTT. Translation: CASSPTGQGYQPQHF.

The V gene is TRBV4-2, the J gene TRBJ1-5; TRBD1 aligns across 9 bases. CDR1 is LGHNA, CDR2 YNFKEQ, per germline. The V and J ends lost 0 bases and 0 bases, in that order; junction bases with no gene match: 12. The length of the CDR3 is 20 residues. The CDR3 sequence: CASSQERWGTGSYSNQPQHF. CDR3 bases: TGTGCCAGCAGCCAAGAGAGGTGGGGGACAGGGTCCTATAGCAATCAGCCCCAGCATTTT.

V and J are TRBV18 and TRBJ2-3; 7 positions match TRBD2. This CDR3 comprises 17 residues. Trimming at V came to 0 bases and at J to 3 bases, leaving 9 bases not matched to a gene. Germline CDR1 KGHSH, CDR2 LQKENI. DNA of the CDR3: TGTGCCAGCTCACCACCCATTCAAGGCGGGAGAACAGATACGCAGTATTTT. Translated, it gives CASSPPIQGGRTDTQYF. The full variable domain, with the rest looked up from reference TRBV18 and TRBJ2-3, is NAGVMQNPRHLVRRRGQEARLRCSPMKGHSHVYWYRQLPEEGLKFMVYLQKENIIDESGMPKERFSAEFPKEGPSILRIQQVVRGDSAAYFCASSPPIQGGRTDTQYFGPGTRLTVL.

V and J are TRBV6-6 and TRBJ2-5; TRBD1 is a possible D gene (6 bases). With 7 bases removed from V and 2 bases from J, the gap between germline ends came to 17 bases. CDR3 length: 15 amino acids. The germline V gene encodes CDR1 MNHNY and CDR2 SVGAGI (reference sequence). Here the CDR3 reads CASTKLGQIQETQYF. DNA for the CDR3: TGTGCCAGCACGAAGCTAGGACAGATACAAGAGACCCAGTACTTC.

The rearrangement uses TRBV28 and TRBJ1-3; no definite D call. V was cut by 3 bases and J by 0 bases, with 9 bases left in between. The CDR3 is made up of 15 amino acids. Germline V gene data show CDR1 as MDHEN and CDR2 as SYDVKM. CDR3 residues: CASSFRESSGNTIYF. The DNA for the CDR3 is TGTGCCAGCAGTTTCCGGGAGAGCTCTGGAAACACCATATATTTT.

V is TRBV28 and J is TRBJ1-5; no clear D. Germline values: CDR1 MDHEN, CDR2 SYDVKM. Trimming took off 5 bases at V and 7 bases at J, with 9 bases between the two ends. The CDR3 is made up of 12 amino acids. This CDR3 is CASSRGGQPQHF. CDR3 nucleotides: TGTGCCAGCAGTAGAGGAGGACAGCCCCAGCATTTT.

With respect to this clone: Other nucleotide sequences from this sample produce the same CDR3. This chain connects TRBV5-1 to TRBJ1-1; weak D call: TRBD1 (5 bases). The germline V gene has CDR1 SGHRS and CDR2 YFSETQ. The CDR3 covers 15 residues. Trimming left V 0 bases short and J 5 bases short, with 14 bases between. CDR3 region: CASSLAGGRRTEAFF. As DNA, the CDR3 is TGCGCCAGCAGCTTGGCCGGGGGAAGGAGGACTGAAGCTTTCTTT.

V and J are TRBV18 and TRBJ2-7; the D gene is possibly TRBD2 (7 bases). V was cut by 2 bases and J by 3 bases, with 14 bases left in between. This CDR3 is 15 amino acids long. From germline, CDR1 is KGHSH and CDR2 LQKENI. CDR3 in DNA: TGTGCCAGCTCACCAGCAGGGAGGGGGAACTACGAGCAGTACTTC. This sequence encodes CASSPAGRGNYEQYF. Combining the CDR3 with reference TRBV18 and TRBJ2-7 gives the whole variable domain NAGVMQNPRHLVRRRGQEARLRCSPMKGHSHVYWYRQLPEEGLKFMVYLQKENIIDESGMPKERFSAEFPKEGPSILRIQQVVRGDSAAYFCASSPAGRGNYEQYFGPGTRLTVT.

This clone was counted a single time. This CDR3 is also generated by other DNA sequences in the sample. The chain combines TRBV28 with TRBJ1-2; D unclear. Germline-derived CDR1 and CDR2 are MDHEN and SYDVKM. This CDR3 has 14 amino acids. Trimming took 6 bases from V and 12 from J, leaving 23 bases between them. The CDR3 region has the DNA TGTGCCAGCAGGACCAACGGTTGGGAGAGCAACCACACCTTC. Its protein product is CASRTNGWESNHTF.